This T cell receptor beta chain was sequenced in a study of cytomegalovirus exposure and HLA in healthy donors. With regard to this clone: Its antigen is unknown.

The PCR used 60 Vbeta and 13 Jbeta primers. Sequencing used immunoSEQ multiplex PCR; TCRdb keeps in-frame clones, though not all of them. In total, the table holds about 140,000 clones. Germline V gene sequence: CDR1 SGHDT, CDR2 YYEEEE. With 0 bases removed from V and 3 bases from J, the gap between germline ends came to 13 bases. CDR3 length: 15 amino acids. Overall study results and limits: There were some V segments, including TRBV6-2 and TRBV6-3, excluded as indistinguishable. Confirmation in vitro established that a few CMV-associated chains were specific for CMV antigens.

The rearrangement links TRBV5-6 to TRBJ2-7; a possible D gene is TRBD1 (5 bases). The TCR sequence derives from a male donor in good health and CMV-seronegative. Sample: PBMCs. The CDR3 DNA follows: TGTGCCAGCAGCTTGGAGCAGGGCCGATTCTACGAGCAGTACTTC. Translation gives CASSLEQGRFYEQYF.